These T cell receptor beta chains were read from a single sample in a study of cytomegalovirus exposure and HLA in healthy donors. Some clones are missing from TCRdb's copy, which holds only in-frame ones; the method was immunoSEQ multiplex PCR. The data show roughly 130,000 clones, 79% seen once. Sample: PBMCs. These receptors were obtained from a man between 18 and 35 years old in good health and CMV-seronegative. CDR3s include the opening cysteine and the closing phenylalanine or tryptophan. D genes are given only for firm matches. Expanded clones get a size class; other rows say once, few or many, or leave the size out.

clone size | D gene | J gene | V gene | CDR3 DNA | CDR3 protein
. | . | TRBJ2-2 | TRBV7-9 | TGTGCCAGCAGCCGAGGAGGACGGGGTAGTACCGGGGAGCTGTTTTTT | CASSRGGRGSTGELFF
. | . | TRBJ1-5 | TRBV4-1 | TGCGCCAGCGGCCCACAGGGAAATAGCAATCAGCCCCAGCATTTT | CASGPQGNSNQPQHF
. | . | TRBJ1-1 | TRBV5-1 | TGCGCCAGCAGCTTGACCGGGGGGAAGTATGCGAACACTGAAGCTTTCTTT | CASSLTGGKYANTEAFF
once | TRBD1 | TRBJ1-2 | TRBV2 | TGTGCCAGCAGAACCACCGGGACAGGCTATGGCTACGCCTTC | CASRTTGTGYGYAF
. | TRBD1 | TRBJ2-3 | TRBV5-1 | TGCGCCAGCAGCTGGCCGGGACAGGGGGGGATTCTCGCGACTAGCGGCACAGATACGCAGTATTTT | CASSWPGQGGILATSGTDTQYF
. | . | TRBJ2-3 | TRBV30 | TGTGCCTGGAGTGTACTTTCTGGGGGGTTCACAGATACGCAGTATTTT | CAWSVLSGGFTDTQYF
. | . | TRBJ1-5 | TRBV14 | TGTGCCAGCAGTCGACAGGCCAATCAGCCCCAGCATTTT | CASSRQANQPQHF
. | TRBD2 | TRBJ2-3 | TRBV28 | TGTGCCAGCACTAGCGGGAGAACAGATACGCAGTATTTT | CASTSGRTDTQYF
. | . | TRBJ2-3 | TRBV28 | TGTGCCAGCAGTTCGGCGGGACAGTTGGGCACAGATACGCAGTATTTT | CASSSAGQLGTDTQYF
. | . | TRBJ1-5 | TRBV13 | TGTGCCAGCAGCTTATCCATCAGGGGCCAGCCCCAGCATTTT | CASSLSIRGQPQHF
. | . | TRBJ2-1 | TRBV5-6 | TGTGCCAGCAGCTTGGACATCAGCTCCTACAATGAGCAGTTCTTC | CASSLDISSYNEQFF
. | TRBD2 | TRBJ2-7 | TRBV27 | TGTGCCAGCAGTTTATTATCGGGACTAGATTACTACGAGCAGTACTTC | CASSLLSGLDYYEQYF
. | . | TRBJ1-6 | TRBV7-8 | TGTGCCAGCAGCTTAGAGTTATCGGCAGGGGATAGCTCCTATAATTCACCCCTCCACTTT | CASSLELSAGDSSYNSPLHF
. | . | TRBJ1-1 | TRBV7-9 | TGTGCCAGCAGCTCAGGTCTCCTAACAGCTGAAGCTTTCTTT | CASSSGLLTAEAFF
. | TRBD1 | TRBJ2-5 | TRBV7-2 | TGTGCCAGCAGCGGAAACAGGGGGGTAACAGAGACCCAGTACTTC | CASSGNRGVTETQYF
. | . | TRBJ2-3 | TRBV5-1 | TGCGCCAGCAGCTTGTCGGCTAGGGGATCCGATACGCAGTATTTT | CASSLSARGSDTQYF
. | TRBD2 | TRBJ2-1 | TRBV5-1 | TGCGCCAGCAGCCTCAAGACTAGCCCCCGGCTAAGCTCCTACAATGAGCAGTTCTTC | CASSLKTSPRLSSYNEQFF
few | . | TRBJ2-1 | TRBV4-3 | TGCGCCAGCAGCCGGCTCCACGGGGGTTTCAATGAGCAGTTCTTC | CASSRLHGGFNEQFF
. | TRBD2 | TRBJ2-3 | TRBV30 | TGTGCCTGGACGAAGCGGGAGAGGGATACGCAGTATTTT | CAWTKRERDTQYF
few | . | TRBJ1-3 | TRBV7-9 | TGTGCCAGCAGCTCCGTAGGAGTCTCTGGAAACACCATATATTTT | CASSSVGVSGNTIYF
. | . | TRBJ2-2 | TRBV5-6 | TGTGCCAGCAGCTGGGAGTTCACCGGGGAGCTGTTTTTT | CASSWEFTGELFF
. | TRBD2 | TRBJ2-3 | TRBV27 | TGTGCCAGCATGCGTTTGCGGGAGTTCGGGGATACGCAGTATTTT | CASMRLREFGDTQYF
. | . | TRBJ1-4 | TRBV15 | TGTGCCACCAGCCATCAAGACGCGGGTGGTGAAAAACTGTTTTTT | CATSHQDAGGEKLFF
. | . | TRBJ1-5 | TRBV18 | TGTGCCAGCTCACCACTGAGGGCAGACATGGGCAATCAGCCCCAGCATTTT | CASSPLRADMGNQPQHF
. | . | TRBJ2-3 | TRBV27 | TGTGCCAGCAGCCGTACGTTGGGGGCTAGACCAGATACGCAGTATTTT | CASSRTLGARPDTQYF